Shown below are 5 T cell receptor beta chains from a single sample sequenced in a study of cytotoxic CD8 clonotypes in ibrutinib-treated CLL. TCRdb's copy holds only in-frame clones and misses some; the assay was immunoSEQ multiplex PCR. The sample lists some 140,000 clones, around 84% occurring once. The material was PBMCs, obtained after 24 months of ibrutinib treatment. Receptors were obtained from a human donor with chronic lymphocytic leukemia.

The chain has TRBV10-3 and TRBJ2-3; D is perhaps TRBD2 (6 bases). The CDR3 covers 16 residues. Germline V gene data show CDR1 as ENHRY and CDR2 as SYGVKD. Trimming cost V 0 bases and J 1 base, with 11 bases left between them. The CDR3 sequence is CAISESAGPRTDTQYF. The CDR3 nucleotides are TGTGCCATCAGTGAGTCGGCGGGACCCCGCACAGATACGCAGTATTTT.

The chain uses TRBV5-1 and TRBJ1-6; D ambiguous. Deletions cut 0 bases from V and 10 bases from J, with 14 bases between. Germline loops: CDR1 SGHRS, CDR2 YFSETQ. This CDR3 contains 15 residues. CDR3 DNA sequence: TGCGCCAGCAGCTTGGCATTTAGAGGTTTGTCACCCCTCCACTTT. This sequence encodes CASSLAFRGLSPLHF. The full variable domain, with the rest looked up from reference TRBV5-1 and TRBJ1-6, is KAGVTQTPRYLIKTRGQQVTLSCSPISGHRSVSWYQQTPGQGLQFLFEYFSETQRNKGNFPGRFSGRQFSNSRSEMNVSTLELGDSALYLCASSLAFRGLSPLHFGNGTRLTVT.

The chain combines TRBV4-3 with TRBJ2-3; no firm D call. Germline assignment: CDR1 LGHNA and CDR2 YSLEER. The CDR3 runs to 12 residues. The V gene lost 4 bases and the J gene lost 6 bases, with 8 bases spanning the gap. The DNA for the CDR3 is TGCGCCAGCAGCCGAGGAGCGGATACGCAGTATTTT. Translation: CASSRGADTQYF.

As DNA, the CDR3 is TGTGCCATCAGCGCGGGGACAGGGGGAAGCAATCAGCCCCAGCATTTT. Translation: CAISAGTGGSNQPQHF. This rearrangement joins TRBV10-3 to TRBJ1-5; 11 positions agree with TRBD1. CDR3 length equals 16 residues. The germline V gene has CDR1 ENHRY and CDR2 SYGVKD. J was trimmed by 1 base and V by 6 bases; bases with no gene match: 5.

About this clone: One junction end disagrees with the germline gene, perhaps due to a read error. The chain has TRBV5-1 and TRBJ1-2, with D possibly matching TRBD1 (5 bases). In germline, CDR1 is SGHRS, CDR2 YFSETQ. The CDR3 extends over 15 amino acids. CDR3 in amino acids: CVSSRNRGPWDGYTF. Written as DNA, the CDR3 is TGCGTCAGCAGCCGAAACCGGGGCCCCTGGGATGGCTACACCTTC.